A single sample is the source of the 21 T cell receptor beta chains below, sequenced in a study of OX40 agonist ivuxolimab in advanced cancers. Profiling relied on immunoSEQ multiplex PCR, and the TCRdb table lists in-frame clones only, not all of them. The table includes about 96,000 clones, less than 95% detected once. The sequenced sample was CD4+ or CD8+ T cells sorted from blood, obtained in a trial of the OX40 agonist ivuxolimab. These TCRs come from an adult with an advanced solid tumor such as melanoma, head and neck, liver or kidney cancer.

V usage is TRBV19 and J usage is TRBJ1-3; D is possibly TRBD1 (6 bases). V gave up 6 bases and J gave up 4 bases, with 19 bases separating them. This CDR3 region has 16 residues. In germline, CDR1 is LNHDA, CDR2 SQIVND (reference sequence). In DNA form, the CDR3 reads TGTGCCAGTAGGCAATCAGGGGTTCCCCAAGGAAACACCATATATTTT. This codes for CASRQSGVPQGNTIYF.

The genes are TRBV9 and TRBJ1-2; no reliable D call. This CDR3 is 12 amino acids long. Per germline, CDR1 SGDLS and CDR2 YYNGEE. Trimming stripped 0 bases from V and 8 bases from J, with 8 bases between. The CDR3 DNA sequence: TGTGCCAGCAGCGTAGGTGGCGGCGGCTACACCTTC. Its translation: CASSVGGGGYTF.

The V call is TRBV19, the J call TRBJ2-3, with 12 bases lining up with TRBD1. This CDR3 is 15 amino acids long. Trimming at V came to 5 bases and at J to 5 bases, leaving 5 bases not matched to a gene. Germline V gene sequence: CDR1 LNHDA, CDR2 SQIVND (reference sequence). CDR3 in amino acids: CASSSRDRGQDTQYF. In nucleotides, the CDR3 is TGTGCCAGTAGTTCCCGGGACAGGGGGCAAGATACGCAGTATTTT.

The chain combines TRBV28 with TRBJ1-5; unclear D gene. CDR1 is MDHEN and CDR2 is SYDVKM in the germline V gene. V lost 10 bases and J lost 3, with 19 bases in between. This CDR3 has 15 residues. The CDR3 protein is CAKLEELDINQPQHF. For the CDR3, the DNA is TGTGCCAAACTGGAGGAGCTGGATATCAATCAGCCCCAGCATTTT.

V is TRBV19 and J is TRBJ1-2, with 7 bases lining up with TRBD1. With V trimmed by 0 bases and J by 4 bases, 8 bases remained unmatched. This CDR3 has 16 amino acids. Germline V lookup: CDR1 LNHDA, CDR2 SQIVND (reference sequence). The CDR3 reads CASSIEGQSIPYGYTF. CDR3 nucleotides: TGTGCCAGTAGTATAGAGGGACAGTCGATACCCTATGGCTACACCTTC.

The V and J genes are TRBV19 and TRBJ2-1; D remains ambiguous. Trimming removed 2 bases at V and 14 bases at J, with 10 bases between. This CDR3 contains 11 residues. Per the germline V gene, CDR1 is LNHDA and CDR2 is SQIVND (reference sequence). The CDR3 sequence: CASSISKQKFF. The CDR3 DNA reads as TGTGCCAGTAGTATATCTAAACAGAAGTTCTTC. The whole variable domain, filled in from reference TRBV19 and TRBJ2-1, reads DGGITQSPKYLFRKEGQNVTLSCEQNLNHDAMYWYRQDPGQGLRLIYYSQIVNDFQKGDIAEGYSVSREKKESFPLTVTSAQKNPTAFYLCASSISKQKFFGPGTRLTVL.

This clone was counted once. This chain links TRBV11-1 with TRBJ2-7, with 9 bases matching TRBD2. Germline V CDR1 and CDR2: SGHAT, FQDESV (reference sequence). J lost 3 bases, V lost 4 bases, and 1 base had no gene match. The CDR3 covers 13 residues. The CDR3 DNA is TGTGCCAGCAGCTCGACTAGCGGCTACGAGCAGTACTTC. This gives the protein CASSSTSGYEQYF.

The chain uses TRBV11-3 and TRBJ2-3; 8 nucleotides agree with TRBD2. The CDR3 is made up of 14 amino acids. The V segment lost 8 bases and the J segment 4 bases; nucleotides outside the gene matches: 8. The germline CDR1 and CDR2 sequences are SGHNT and YENEEA. The CDR3 region is CASGREGGADTQYF. CDR3 DNA sequence: TGTGCCAGCGGCCGGGAGGGCGGGGCAGATACGCAGTATTTT.

The chain combines TRBV6-5 with TRBJ2-5; 9 bases map to TRBD2. Germline CDR1 and CDR2: MNHEY and SVGAGI. The CDR3 covers 14 residues. V dropped 8 bases and J dropped 7; count of bases not matched to a gene: 11. The CDR3 here is CASQSLAGVRTQYF. CDR3 bases: TGTGCCAGCCAATCCTTAGCGGGAGTACGGACCCAGTACTTC.

CDR3 amino acids: CASSLSDTQYF. For the CDR3, the DNA is TGTGCCAGCAGCTTATCAGATACGCAGTATTTT. This chain connects TRBV7-3 to TRBJ2-3; no definite D call. The CDR3 has 11 residues. Deletions cut 2 bases from V and 4 bases from J, with 1 base between. Germline CDR1 SGHTA, CDR2 FQGTGA.

This clone was observed a single time. The chain uses TRBV2 and TRBJ1-2; a weak D match, TRBD1 (5 bases). V gave up 4 bases and J gave up 8 bases, with 14 bases separating them. The CDR3 contains 13 residues. Germline V gene sequence: CDR1 SNHLY, CDR2 FYNNEI. The CDR3 coding sequence is TGTGCCAGCAGTGGAACCGCGAGGGGAGGCTACACCTTC. Protein sequence: CASSGTARGGYTF.

This chain links TRBV5-5 with TRBJ2-7; tentative D call: TRBD1 (5 bases). Germline loops: CDR1 SGHKS, CDR2 YYEKEE (reference sequence). The CDR3 consists of 14 residues. V dropped 4 bases and J dropped 0 bases, with 11 bases sitting between them. CDR3 amino acids: CASSLDTNSYEQYF. CDR3 nucleotides: TGTGCCAGCAGCCTGGACACAAACTCCTACGAGCAGTACTTC.

This chain connects TRBV9 to TRBJ2-2; 7 bases agree with TRBD2. CDR3 length: 15 residues. Per the germline V gene, CDR1 is SGDLS and CDR2 is YYNGEE. The trim removed 3 bases at V and 2 bases at J, leaving 4 bases unmatched. The CDR3 DNA reads as TGTGCCAGCAGCGCCTTGGGACTAAACACCGGGGAGCTGTTTTTT. It encodes CASSALGLNTGELFF. The full variable domain, in which reference TRBV9 and TRBJ2-2 provide the parts outside the CDR3, is DSGVTQTPKHLITATGQRVTLRCSPRSGDLSVYWYQQSLDQGLQFLIQYYNGEERAKGNILERFSAQQFPDLHSELNLSSLELGDSALYFCASSALGLNTGELFFGEGSRLTVL.

The chain is built from TRBV5-8 and TRBJ1-4, with 7 bases lining up with TRBD1. The V gene's germline CDR1 is SGHTS and CDR2 YDEGEE. The J segment lost 4 bases and the V segment lost 2 bases, leaving 8 bases of the junction unmatched. The CDR3 consists of 16 residues. As DNA, the CDR3 is TGTGCCAGCAGCTTCGGGCAGGGGGGGAATAATGAAAAACTGTTTTTT. Its protein is CASSFGQGGNNEKLFF.

In DNA, the CDR3 is TGTGCCAGCAGCTTAAACCCGGGACGCCCCGTCCAGCAGTACTTC. It translates to CASSLNPGRPVQQYF. The rearrangement uses TRBV11-3 and TRBJ2-7; D tentatively fits TRBD1 or TRBD2 (5 bases each). The V end lost 2 bases, the J end lost 8 bases, and 19 bases lay between the germline ends. Germline V gene sequence: CDR1 SGHNT, CDR2 YENEEA. The length of the CDR3 is 15 residues.

CDR3 region: CASSPQAGEQFF. In nucleotides, the CDR3 is TGTGCCAGCAGCCCGCAGGCGGGCGAGCAGTTCTTC. The chain employs TRBV7-2 and TRBJ2-1, with D possibly matching TRBD2 (5 bases). The CDR3 spans 12 residues. Germline CDR1 is SGHTA and CDR2 is FQGNSA. V was clipped by 5 bases and J by 10 bases, with 12 bases between them.

The chain couples TRBV4-2 to TRBJ2-7; 10 bases line up with TRBD2. The ends lost 4 bases at V and 2 bases at J; junction bases unmatched: 11. The CDR3 totals 17 residues. From germline, CDR1 is LGHNA and CDR2 YNFKEQ. The CDR3 bases are TGTGCCAGCAGCCGAGAGCCGGGACTAGCGCGAGCCTACGAGCAGTACTTC. Translated: CASSREPGLARAYEQYF.

Worth noting for this clone: The same CDR3 is also encoded by other DNA sequences in this sample. The rearrangement links TRBV7-9 to TRBJ1-3; the D is unclear. This CDR3 comprises 12 residues. Trimming took 5 bases from V and 3 from J, leaving 5 bases between them. The germline V gene encodes CDR1 SEHNR and CDR2 FQNEAQ (reference sequence). CDR3 nucleotide sequence: TGTGCCAGCAGCCTTAGTGGAAACACCATATATTTT. Its protein product is CASSLSGNTIYF. The variable domain in full, completed from reference TRBV7-9 and TRBJ1-3, reads DTGVSQNPRHKITKRGQNVTFRCDPISEHNRLYWYRQTLGQGPEFLTYFQNEAQLEKSRLLSDRFSAERPKGSFSTLEIQRTEQGDSAMYLCASSLSGNTIYFGEGSWLTVV.

This clone was counted a single time. The chain couples TRBV7-2 to TRBJ2-5; D assignment may be TRBD1 or TRBD2 (5 bases each). The CDR3 extends over 12 amino acids. The ends were cut back, 4 bases at V and 4 bases at J, with 7 bases in the middle. Germline assignment: CDR1 SGHTA and CDR2 FQGNSA. The CDR3 is CASSWGIETQYF. The CDR3 nucleotides are TGTGCCAGCAGCTGGGGGATAGAGACCCAGTACTTC.

The chain links TRBV5-1 to TRBJ2-3, with TRBD1 identical over 8 bases. Losses at the gene ends were 0 bases for V and 7 bases for J; bases not matched to a gene: 7. The CDR3 covers 15 residues. Germline loops: CDR1 SGHRS, CDR2 YFSETQ. As DNA, the CDR3 is TGCGCCAGCAGCTTGGATAACAGGGGGACCTATACGCAGTATTTT. Translating it yields CASSLDNRGTYTQYF.

The DNA for the CDR3 is TGTGCCAGCAGCACCCGAACTAACACCGGGGAGCTGTTTTTT. It codes for CASSTRTNTGELFF. V usage is TRBV9 and J usage is TRBJ2-2; no firm D call. Per the germline V gene, CDR1 is SGDLS and CDR2 is YYNGEE. V was clipped by 4 bases and J by 2 bases, with 9 bases between them. The CDR3 loop spans 14 amino acids.